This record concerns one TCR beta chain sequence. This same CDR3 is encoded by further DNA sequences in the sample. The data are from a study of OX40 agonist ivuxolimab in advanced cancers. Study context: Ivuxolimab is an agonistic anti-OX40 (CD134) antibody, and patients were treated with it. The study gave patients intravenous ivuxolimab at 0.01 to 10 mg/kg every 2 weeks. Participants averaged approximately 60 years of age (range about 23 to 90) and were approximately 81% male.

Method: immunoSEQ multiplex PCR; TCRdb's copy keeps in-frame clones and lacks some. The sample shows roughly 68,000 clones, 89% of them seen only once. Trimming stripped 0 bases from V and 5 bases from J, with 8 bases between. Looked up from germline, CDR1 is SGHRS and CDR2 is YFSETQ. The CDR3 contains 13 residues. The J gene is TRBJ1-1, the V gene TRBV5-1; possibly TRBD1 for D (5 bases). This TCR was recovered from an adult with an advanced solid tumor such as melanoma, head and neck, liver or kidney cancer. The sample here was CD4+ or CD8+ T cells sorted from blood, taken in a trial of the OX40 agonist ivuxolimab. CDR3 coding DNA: TGCGCCAGCAGCTTGGACGGGGGAACTGAAGCTTTCTTT. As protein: CASSLDGGTEAFF.